One and the same sample provided the 23 T cell receptor beta chains below, sequenced in a study of blood T cell repertoires in COVID-19. Using immunoSEQ multiplex PCR, the repertoire was profiled, and TCRdb retains in-frame clones only, with some absent. The sample lists 200,000 to 300,000 clones; roughly 90% were seen once. Sequenced material: peripheral blood. The receptors derive from a man between 25 and 39 years old with active or convalescent COVID-19.

The rearrangement joins TRBV6-1 to TRBJ1-4, with D possibly TRBD1 on 6 matching bases. The ends were cut back, 2 bases at V and 5 bases at J, with 15 bases in the middle. Germline CDR1 MNHNS, CDR2 SASEGT. The CDR3 covers 16 residues. In nucleotides, the CDR3 is TGTGCCAGCAGTGAACCCCCCCAGGGGTTCAATGAAAAACTGTTTTTT. Translating gives CASSEPPQGFNEKLFF.

This chain connects TRBV9 to TRBJ1-2; D perhaps matches TRBD1 (6 bases). From germline, CDR1 is SGDLS and CDR2 YYNGEE. The ends were cut back, 4 bases at V and 5 bases at J, with 15 bases in the middle. The length of the CDR3 is 14 residues. The CDR3 DNA follows: TGTGCCAGCAGCTCTCCAGGGACACTTTATGGCTACACCTTC. The encoded protein is CASSSPGTLYGYTF. The full variable domain, its missing parts supplied by reference TRBV9 and TRBJ1-2, is DSGVTQTPKHLITATGQRVTLRCSPRSGDLSVYWYQQSLDQGLQFLIQYYNGEERAKGNILERFSAQQFPDLHSELNLSSLELGDSALYFCASSSPGTLYGYTFGSGTRLTVV.

This clone was detected a few times. The rearrangement links TRBV27 to TRBJ1-4; 7 bases are a match to TRBD1. The CDR3 sequence is 14 residues long. The V and J ends lost 5 bases and 5 bases, in that order; junction bases with no gene match: 5. Germline CDR1 and CDR2: MNHEY and SMNVEV (reference sequence). The CDR3 region has the DNA TGTGCCAGCAGTCCCCGACAGGGAAATGAAAAACTGTTTTTT. Translating it yields CASSPRQGNEKLFF.

The V call is TRBV7-9, the J call TRBJ2-1, with 10 positions matching TRBD2. The V and J ends lost 7 bases and 2 bases, in that order; junction bases with no gene match: 14. Germline CDR1 and CDR2: SEHNR and FQNEAQ (reference sequence). This CDR3 is 18 amino acids long. CDR3 DNA: TGTGCCAGCAAACGTGGGCCTAGCGGGGGAGAAGCCTACAATGAGCAGTTCTTC. This sequence encodes CASKRGPSGGEAYNEQFF.

The genes are TRBV5-1 and TRBJ2-3; 9 positions agree with TRBD1. CDR3 length: 17 amino acids. Germline V lookup: CDR1 SGHRS, CDR2 YFSETQ. Losses at the gene ends were 4 bases for V and 2 bases for J; bases not matched to a gene: 11. CDR3 sequence: CASSAETGQGHTDTQYF. CDR3 DNA: TGCGCCAGCAGCGCTGAAACGGGACAGGGTCACACAGATACGCAGTATTTT.

The J gene is TRBJ2-7, the V gene TRBV19, with TRBD2 matching 10 bases. Germline loops: CDR1 LNHDA, CDR2 SQIVND (reference sequence). CDR3 length equals 13 residues. The V segment lost 3 bases and the J segment 7 bases; nucleotides outside the gene matches: 3. The CDR3 bases are TGTGCCAGTAGTATTCCACTAGCGGGGGAGCAGTACTTC. Translation gives CASSIPLAGEQYF.

This chain uses TRBV7-2 with TRBJ1-2; D may be TRBD1 (5 bases). The V end was cut by 1 base, the J end by 13 bases, with 13 bases between. The germline CDR1 and CDR2 sequences are SGHTA and FQGNSA. The CDR3 totals 12 residues. The CDR3 coding sequence is TGTGCCAGCAGCTTAGGGGAGGGGCTGTTCACCTTC. Translated, it gives CASSLGEGLFTF. The variable domain in full, completed from reference TRBV7-2 and TRBJ1-2, reads GAGVSQSPSNKVTEKGKDVELRCDPISGHTALYWYRQSLGQGLEFLIYFQGNSAPDKSGLPSDRFSAERTGGSVSTLTIQRTQQEDSAVYLCASSLGEGLFTFGSGTRLTVV.

V is TRBV3-1 (or the pseudogene TRBV3-2) and J is TRBJ1-1; D gene unclear. V was pared by 7 bases and J by 1 base, with 13 bases between. The CDR3 is made up of 14 amino acids. Germline V gene data show CDR1 as LGHDT and CDR2 as YNNKEL (reference sequence). As DNA, the CDR3 is TGTGCCAGCACCCCACTCTCTGGGAACACTGAAGCTTTCTTT. Its protein is CASTPLSGNTEAFF.

The rearrangement links TRBV4-1 to TRBJ1-6, with TRBD1 identical over 9 bases. The V and J ends lost 6 bases and 13 bases, in that order; junction bases with no gene match: 10. CDR1 and CDR2 (germline): MGHRA, YSYEKL. The CDR3 sequence is 14 residues long. The CDR3 loop reads CASRLTGTGNPLHF. For the CDR3, the DNA is TGCGCCAGCAGACTAACCGGGACAGGGAATCCCCTCCACTTT.

The gene calls are TRBV19 and TRBJ2-3; D unclear. The germline gives CDR1 LNHDA, CDR2 SQIVND (reference sequence). The CDR3 contains 13 residues. The V gene lost 6 bases and the J gene lost 5 bases, with 12 bases spanning the gap. CDR3 residues: CASRPTLQDTQYF. The CDR3, as DNA: TGTGCCAGTAGACCTACCCTTCAAGATACGCAGTATTTT.

This chain joins TRBV9 and TRBJ2-7; the D is unclear. Trimming took off 2 bases at V and 0 bases at J, with 15 bases between the two ends. CDR1 and CDR2 (germline): SGDLS, YYNGEE. The CDR3 length is 16 residues. CDR3 sequence: CASSVGSTSGSYEQYF. Written as DNA, the CDR3 is TGTGCCAGCAGCGTTGGGTCGACCTCGGGCTCCTACGAGCAGTACTTC.

This sequence joins TRBV29-1 and TRBJ2-2; 9 bases map to TRBD1. In germline, CDR1 is SQVTM, CDR2 ANQGSEA. The CDR3 is 18 residues long. Trimming took 6 bases from V and 0 from J; bases not matched to a gene: 14. CDR3 in amino acids: CSVSGTGNRYSNTGELFF. Written as DNA, the CDR3 is TGCAGCGTATCCGGGACAGGGAACAGATACTCGAACACCGGGGAGCTGTTTTTT.

The V call is TRBV6-5, the J call TRBJ1-2, with 7 bases matching TRBD1. V lost 6 bases, J lost 7 bases, and 8 bases stayed unmatched. Germline CDR1 MNHEY, CDR2 SVGAGI. CDR3 length equals 13 residues. The CDR3 reads CASRLGQSTGYTF. Here the CDR3 DNA reads TGTGCCAGCAGGTTGGGACAGTCGACTGGCTACACCTTC.

In its sample, this clone was seen a few times. The V and J genes are TRBV29-1 and TRBJ2-6, with D unresolved. Deletions cut 7 bases from V and 0 bases from J, with 4 bases between. The CDR3 has 12 amino acids. CDR1 is SQVTM and CDR2 is ANQGSEA in the germline V gene. The CDR3 nucleotides are TGCAGCGCTAACTCTGGGGCCAACGTCCTGACTTTC. It yields the protein CSANSGANVLTF.

The chain combines TRBV13 with TRBJ2-1; 13 nucleotides match TRBD2. The CDR3 spans 17 residues. V was pared by 5 bases and J by 9 bases, with 13 bases of the junction left unmatched. CDR1 and CDR2 from the germline V gene are PRHDT and FYEKMQ (reference sequence). CDR3 in amino acids: CASSPEGTSGVRSEQFF. The CDR3 DNA is TGTGCCAGCAGCCCGGAGGGGACTAGCGGGGTGAGGAGTGAGCAGTTCTTC.

The chain carries TRBV5-4 and TRBJ2-1; the D gene is possibly TRBD2 (6 bases). CDR3 length: 12 residues. V gave up 2 bases and J gave up 9 bases, with 9 bases separating them. Looked up from germline, CDR1 is SGHNT and CDR2 is YYREEE (reference sequence). CDR3 in DNA: TGTGCCAGCAGCTTTGGGGGAGGTGAGCAGTTCTTC. Protein: CASSFGGGEQFF. Using reference TRBV5-4 and TRBJ2-1 for the parts outside the CDR3, the full variable domain is ETGVTQSPTHLIKTRGQQVTLRCSSQSGHNTVSWYQQALGQGPQFIFQYYREEENGRGNFPPRFSGLQFPNYSSELNVNALELDDSALYLCASSFGGGEQFFGPGTRLTVL.

The V and J genes are TRBV6-5 and TRBJ2-2; 10 nucleotides match TRBD1. This CDR3 is 14 amino acids long. Trimming at V came to 9 bases and at J to 5 bases, leaving 6 bases not matched to a gene. Germline V gives CDR1 MNHEY, CDR2 SVGAGI. In nucleotides, the CDR3 is TGTGCCAGATCGACAGGGGGCTGGACCGGGGAGCTGTTTTTT. Protein sequence: CARSTGGWTGELFF.

This sequence joins TRBV5-1 and TRBJ2-1, with TRBD2 matching 8 bases. The CDR3 extends over 13 amino acids. CDR1 is SGHRS and CDR2 is YFSETQ in the germline V gene. Unmatched junction bases numbered 4, after V lost 3 bases and J lost 8 bases. CDR3: CASSSISGDEQFF. The DNA for the CDR3 is TGCGCCAGCAGCTCGATTAGCGGGGATGAGCAGTTCTTC.

The chain combines TRBV9 with TRBJ2-1, with D hard to call. The V gene lost 2 bases and the J gene lost 0 bases, with 9 bases spanning the gap. CDR1 and CDR2 from the germline V gene are SGDLS and YYNGEE. The CDR3 has 15 amino acids. CDR3 DNA sequence: TGTGCCAGCAGCGTGACTTCGAGCTCCTACAATGAGCAGTTCTTC. It translates to CASSVTSSSYNEQFF.

The rearrangement uses TRBV27 and TRBJ1-6; 8 bases are shared with TRBD1. This CDR3 has 15 amino acids. Germline values: CDR1 MNHEY, CDR2 SMNVEV (reference sequence). Trimming removed 3 bases from V and 14 bases from J; junction bases left unmatched: 12. The CDR3 DNA reads TGTGCCAGCAGTTTTAATTCGGGACAGGAGGCATCCCTCCACTTT. It encodes CASSFNSGQEASLHF.

In its sample, this clone was seen once. For the CDR3, the DNA is TGTGCCAGCAGCCCCTGGTCAGGGGGTATGAACACTGAAGCTTTCTTT. Its protein product is CASSPWSGGMNTEAFF. The V call is TRBV5-8, the J call TRBJ1-1, with 7 bases matching TRBD1. The V gene end was trimmed by 4 bases and the J gene end by 0 bases; junction bases not matched to a gene: 9. Germline V lookup: CDR1 SGHTS, CDR2 YDEGEE. The CDR3 extends over 16 amino acids.

The chain uses TRBV30 and TRBJ1-1, with 7 bases fitting TRBD1. The J segment lost 1 base and the V segment lost 8 bases, leaving 7 bases of the junction unmatched. Germline V gene data show CDR1 as GTSNPN and CDR2 as SVGIG (reference sequence). The CDR3 extends over 13 amino acids. The DNA of the CDR3 is TGTGCCGGACACAGGGGATGGAACACTGAAGCTTTCTTT. Translated: CAGHRGWNTEAFF.

The rearrangement links TRBV2 to TRBJ1-1, with a weak D call TRBD1 (5 bases). V was clipped by 2 bases and J by 4 bases, with 11 bases between them. CDR3 length: 14 amino acids. Germline V gene sequence: CDR1 SNHLY, CDR2 FYNNEI. The CDR3 sequence is CASSEQGLGTEAFF. CDR3 coding DNA: TGTGCCAGCAGTGAACAGGGTTTAGGCACTGAAGCTTTCTTT.